This TCR beta chain was documented in a study of blood T cell repertoires in COVID-19. Study-wide background: COVID-19 samples collected from the United States, Italy and Spain covered acute and convalescent phases. The analysed material was cDNA or gDNA that came from T cells, B-cell-depleted T cells, or PBMCs.

Participant-reported clinical history was the basis for cohort assignment. Germline-derived CDR1 and CDR2 are SGHKS and YYEKEE (reference sequence). V was shortened by 7 bases and J by 1 base, with 21 bases between the two germline ends. This CDR3 spans 17 amino acids. This clone was counted a few times. Per the original methods: For nucleated cells, counts were estimated from reference gene primer amplification. Clones were sequenced by immunoSEQ multiplex PCR, and TCRdb holds only the in-frame ones, with some missing. D and trimming come from the DNA, and the V and J calls and clone size come from that table. The table has around 250,000 clones, approximately 84% seen once; the top ten hold around 15%.

The source of this sequence is a man aged 18 to 29 who had recovered from COVID-19. Sequencing input: PBMCs or T cells enriched from blood (not recorded which). The chain couples TRBV5-5 to TRBJ1-5; the D gene is possibly TRBD1 (5 bases). This chain's CDR3 is CASAPGSPIWSNQPQHF. The CDR3 DNA reads as TGTGCCAGCGCCCCAGGGTCCCCTATATGGAGCAATCAGCCCCAGCATTTT.